Below, 30 T cell receptor beta chains from the same sample are listed, as sequenced in a study of OX40 agonist ivuxolimab in advanced cancers. Using immunoSEQ multiplex PCR, the repertoire was profiled, and TCRdb retains in-frame clones only, with some absent. The profile covers over 55,000 clones, with 65% to 85% appearing a single time and less than 0.85% taken by the ten largest. The sequencing here drew on CD4+ or CD8+ T cells sorted from blood, taken in a trial of the OX40 agonist ivuxolimab. These receptor sequences come from an adult with an advanced solid tumor such as melanoma, head and neck, liver or kidney cancer.

Sample share makes this clone medium-sized (0.01 to 0.1%). The chain is built from TRBV30 and TRBJ1-4, with a weak D call TRBD1 (6 bases). V lost 0 bases, J lost 8 bases, and 13 bases lay in between. This CDR3 comprises 14 residues. In germline, CDR1 is GTSNPN, CDR2 SVGIG (reference sequence). The CDR3 here is CAWSVPQGGEKLFF. CDR3 in DNA: TGTGCCTGGAGTGTACCACAGGGAGGGGAAAAACTGTTTTTT.

The chain couples TRBV25-1 to TRBJ2-2; D is possibly TRBD1 (6 bases). CDR1 is MGHDK, CDR2 SYGVNS, per germline. V gave up 10 bases and J gave up 3 bases, with 12 bases separating them. The CDR3 extends over 13 amino acids. DNA for the CDR3: TGTGCCATTGTAGACAGGTACACCGGGGAGCTGTTTTTT. Translating gives CAIVDRYTGELFF.

This clone was counted a few times. The CDR3 DNA is TGCGCCAGCAGCTTGGGTGGGTGGGACCAGCCCCAGCATTTT. The encoded protein is CASSLGGWDQPQHF. The chain joins TRBV5-1 to TRBJ1-5, with a tentative D call TRBD1 (5 bases). The germline V gene has CDR1 SGHRS and CDR2 YFSETQ. The CDR3 contains 14 residues. V dropped 0 bases and J dropped 7 bases, with 11 bases sitting between them.

This chain links TRBV6-6 with TRBJ2-7; D possibly corresponds to TRBD1 (6 bases). Trimming removed 8 bases from V and 2 bases from J, with 16 bases in between. The length of the CDR3 is 14 residues. Looked up from germline, CDR1 is MNHNY and CDR2 is SVGAGI (reference sequence). In nucleotides, the CDR3 is TGTGCCAGCCGACGGACAGAACTAGCCTACGAGCAGTACTTC. This gives the protein CASRRTELAYEQYF.

CDR3 bases: TGCAGCGTGCTGGCCTTCACCGAGCAGTACTTC. Residues: CSVLAFTEQYF. V and J are TRBV29-1 and TRBJ2-7; D unresolved. The germline V and J ends were trimmed by 6 bases and 6 bases, with 12 bases remaining between them. The CDR3 covers 11 residues. Germline V gene lookup returns CDR1 SQVTM and CDR2 ANQGSEA.

This clone showed up just a few times. V is TRBV19 and J is TRBJ1-5; no firm D call. The germline V gene has CDR1 LNHDA and CDR2 SQIVND (reference sequence). The CDR3 length is 15 residues. V lost 3 bases and J lost 3, with 12 bases in between. CDR3 region: CASSISAHYNQPQHF. The CDR3 nucleotides are TGTGCCAGTAGTATTTCGGCGCATTACAATCAGCCCCAGCATTTT.

The V and J genes are TRBV5-8 and TRBJ2-3; D remains unclear. Trimming cost V 4 bases and J 5 bases, with 20 bases left between them. CDR1 is SGHTS, CDR2 YDEGEE, per germline. The CDR3 sequence is 16 residues long. The CDR3 protein is CASSLGIFLLVDTQYF. The CDR3 DNA sequence: TGTGCCAGCAGCCTAGGAATTTTCCTCTTGGTAGATACGCAGTATTTT.

This clone was picked up one time. The J gene is TRBJ2-5, the V gene TRBV28; D unresolved. The germline V and J ends were trimmed by 6 bases and 7 bases, with 9 bases remaining between them. Germline assignment: CDR1 MDHEN and CDR2 SYDVKM. The CDR3 has 11 amino acids. The CDR3 loop is CASRSSSTQYF. The CDR3, as DNA: TGTGCCAGCAGATCCAGTTCGACCCAGTACTTC.

The V and J genes are TRBV19 and TRBJ2-4, with 7 bases lining up with TRBD1. The CDR3 runs 15 residues. Germline V gene data show CDR1 as LNHDA and CDR2 as SQIVND (reference sequence). The ends lost 3 bases at V and 7 bases at J; junction bases unmatched: 9. The CDR3 nucleotides read TGTGCCAGTAGTATCCTAGACAGGGTGATGAACATTCAGTACTTC. It specifies CASSILDRVMNIQYF.

This sequence joins TRBV7-2 and TRBJ1-2; TRBD1 might be the D (5 bases). The V end was cut by 1 base, the J end by 2 bases, with 8 bases between. This CDR3 is built from 14 residues. CDR1 SGHTA and CDR2 FQGNSA come from the germline V gene. CDR3 protein: CASSLGAGNYGYTF. DNA for the CDR3: TGTGCCAGCAGCTTAGGTGCAGGGAACTATGGCTACACCTTC.

This clone showed up just a few times. J is TRBJ1-5 and V is TRBV10-3; a possible D gene is TRBD1 (5 bases). The CDR3 sequence is 15 residues long. Germline V gene sequence: CDR1 ENHRY, CDR2 SYGVKD. Trimming took 6 bases from V and 0 from J, leaving 12 bases between them. CDR3 amino acids: CAISDRTYSNQPQHF. The CDR3 region has the DNA TGTGCCATCAGCGACAGAACTTATAGCAATCAGCCCCAGCATTTT.

This chain joins TRBV5-5 and TRBJ1-2; D uncertain. The CDR3 has 14 amino acids. V shed 2 bases and J shed 5 bases, with 13 bases lying between them. Germline-derived CDR1 and CDR2 are SGHKS and YYEKEE (reference sequence). The CDR3 coding sequence is TGTGCCAGCAGCTTCACTTTGGTCCTTTATGGCTACACCTTC. Translated: CASSFTLVLYGYTF. Full variable domain (remainder filled in from reference TRBV5-5 and TRBJ1-2): DAGVTQSPTHLIKTRGQQVTLRCSPISGHKSVSWYQQVLGQGPQFIFQYYEKEERGRGNFPDRFSARQFPNYSSELNVNALLLGDSALYLCASSFTLVLYGYTFGSGTRLTVV.

The chain has TRBV6-1 and TRBJ1-5; the D gene is possibly TRBD1 (5 bases). V lost 7 bases and J 6 bases, leaving 16 bases between the germline ends. In germline, CDR1 is MNHNS, CDR2 SASEGT. The CDR3 totals 14 residues. CDR3 region: CASTPGGVVQPQHF. CDR3 DNA: TGTGCCAGCACTCCTGGGGGGGTGGTTCAGCCCCAGCATTTT.

The chain recombines TRBV5-1 with TRBJ2-1; 9 bases line up with TRBD2. The CDR3 has 19 amino acids. Germline CDR1 reads SGHRS; CDR2 reads YFSETQ. Trimming took 2 bases from V and 2 from J; bases not matched to a gene: 14. The CDR3, as DNA: TGCGCCAGCAGCTTTGCGAGTGGCTTTAGCGGGAGAACCTACAATGAGCAGTTCTTC. As protein: CASSFASGFSGRTYNEQFF.

The chain carries TRBV30 and TRBJ2-1; 7 bases agree with TRBD1. The CDR3 is 16 amino acids. With V trimmed by 3 bases and J by 6 bases, 14 bases remained unmatched. CDR1 and CDR2 from the germline V gene are GTSNPN and SVGIG (reference sequence). CDR3 nucleotide sequence: TGTGCCTGGAGCGCCCCCCAACAGACAGGGCGCAATGAGCAGTTCTTC. It codes for CAWSAPQQTGRNEQFF. The full variable domain, with the rest looked up from reference TRBV30 and TRBJ2-1, is SQTIHQWPATLVQPVGSPLSLECTVEGTSNPNLYWYRQAAGRGLQLLFYSVGIGQISSEVPQNLSASRPQDRQFILSSKKLLLSDSGFYLCAWSAPQQTGRNEQFFGPGTRLTVL.

The chain uses TRBV9 and TRBJ1-6; maybe TRBD1 (5 bases). Deletions cut 3 bases from V and 5 bases from J, with 12 bases between. This CDR3 is built from 15 residues. The germline gives CDR1 SGDLS, CDR2 YYNGEE. The CDR3 loop is CASSALPGDNSPLHF. The CDR3 DNA reads as TGTGCCAGCAGCGCACTACCGGGGGATAATTCACCCCTCCACTTT.

The rearrangement joins TRBV10-2 to TRBJ1-6, with D perhaps matching TRBD1 (5 bases). V shed 3 bases and J shed 7 bases, with 10 bases lying between them. The germline gives CDR1 WSHSY, CDR2 SAAADI. This CDR3 comprises 14 residues. The CDR3 region is CASSEAGSNSPLHF. Here the CDR3 DNA reads TGCGCCAGCAGTGAAGCAGGGTCGAATTCACCCCTCCACTTT.

The chain carries TRBV28 and TRBJ2-5, with 8 nucleotides matching TRBD1. CDR3 size: 18 residues. V trimming: 10 bases; J trimming: 0 bases; junction bases outside the gene matches: 19. CDR1 and CDR2 from the germline V gene are MDHEN and SYDVKM. The CDR3 protein is CATTGGTSGTLYQETQYF. The CDR3 DNA follows: TGTGCCACTACAGGGGGGACCTCCGGGACACTTTACCAAGAGACCCAGTACTTC.

V usage is TRBV6-1 and J usage is TRBJ1-2; D perhaps matches TRBD1 (5 bases). Between the trimmed V and J ends, which lost 2 bases and 5 bases, there was a span of 12 bases. This CDR3 comprises 14 residues. Per germline, CDR1 MNHNS and CDR2 SASEGT. The CDR3 here is CASSEHGGSYGYTF. CDR3 nucleotide sequence: TGTGCCAGCAGTGAACACGGGGGATCGTATGGCTACACCTTC.

V and J are TRBV5-1 and TRBJ2-3; 9 nucleotides align to TRBD2. Germline trimming cut 4 bases from V and 5 bases from J; bases unmatched to any gene: 8. In germline, CDR1 is SGHRS, CDR2 YFSETQ. This CDR3 is built from 15 residues. The CDR3 loop reads CASSAQREVGDTQYF. The DNA of the CDR3 is TGCGCCAGCAGCGCGCAGCGGGAGGTTGGAGATACGCAGTATTTT. The variable domain in full, completed from reference TRBV5-1 and TRBJ2-3, reads KAGVTQTPRYLIKTRGQQVTLSCSPISGHRSVSWYQQTPGQGLQFLFEYFSETQRNKGNFPGRFSGRQFSNSRSEMNVSTLELGDSALYLCASSAQREVGDTQYFGPGTRLTVL.

This chain connects TRBV30 to TRBJ2-7; D remains ambiguous. The CDR3 extends over 9 amino acids. Per germline, CDR1 GTSNPN and CDR2 SVGIG (reference sequence). Trimming left V 7 bases short and J 3 bases short, with 4 bases between. CDR3 in DNA: TGTGCCTACAGCTACGAGCAGTACTTC. Translating it yields CAYSYEQYF. Based on the CDR3 plus reference TRBV30 and TRBJ2-7, the full variable domain is SQTIHQWPATLVQPVGSPLSLECTVEGTSNPNLYWYRQAAGRGLQLLFYSVGIGQISSEVPQNLSASRPQDRQFILSSKKLLLSDSGFYLCAYSYEQYFGPGTRLTVT.

The rearrangement uses TRBV27 and TRBJ2-7; no clear D. Trimming cost V 0 bases and J 2 bases, with 8 bases left between them. Germline assignment: CDR1 MNHEY and CDR2 SMNVEV (reference sequence). This CDR3 comprises 14 residues. CDR3 nucleotides: TGTGCCAGCAGTTTATCCGACGATCCCTACGAGCAGTACTTC. It translates to CASSLSDDPYEQYF.

The chain uses TRBV6-6 and TRBJ1-4; D is unresolved. This CDR3 is built from 12 residues. Germline V gene sequence: CDR1 MNHNY, CDR2 SVGAGI (reference sequence). V was shortened by 5 bases and J by 8 bases, with 9 bases between the two germline ends. The CDR3 sequence is CASSPTSEKLFF. For the CDR3, the DNA is TGTGCCAGCAGTCCTACGTCGGAAAAACTGTTTTTT.

This chain joins TRBV28 and TRBJ2-2; D is undetermined. This CDR3 spans 15 amino acids. V was trimmed by 2 bases and J by 1 base, leaving 8 bases between them. Germline V gives CDR1 MDHEN, CDR2 SYDVKM. In DNA, the CDR3 is TGTGCCAGCAGTTTACAGACTTTGAACACCGGGGAGCTGTTTTTT. Amino acid sequence: CASSLQTLNTGELFF.

The gene calls are TRBV5-1 and TRBJ1-4; D ambiguous. With 0 bases removed from V and 8 bases from J, the gap between germline ends came to 11 bases. This CDR3 contains 14 residues. Germline-derived CDR1 and CDR2 are SGHRS and YFSETQ. This CDR3 is CASSLGEVEEKLFF. The CDR3, as DNA: TGCGCCAGCAGCTTGGGGGAGGTGGAAGAAAAACTGTTTTTT.

V usage is TRBV7-9 and J usage is TRBJ2-6, with 10 bases fitting TRBD1. Germline trimming cut 6 bases from V and 0 bases from J; bases unmatched to any gene: 5. The CDR3 sequence is 17 residues long. Germline assignment: CDR1 SEHNR and CDR2 FQNEAQ (reference sequence). CDR3 nucleotides: TGTGCCAGCAGTACCGGGACAGGGGTCTCTGGGGCCAACGTCCTGACTTTC. Residues: CASSTGTGVSGANVLTF.

The chain recombines TRBV7-3 with TRBJ2-5, with 8 positions matching TRBD2. Germline CDR1 SGHTA, CDR2 FQGTGA. V lost 2 bases to trimming and J lost 0 bases; unmatched junction nucleotides: 2. This CDR3 is 15 amino acids long. CDR3 nucleotide sequence: TGTGCCAGCAGCTTACGCGGGAGGTACCAAGAGACCCAGTACTTC. Amino acid sequence: CASSLRGRYQETQYF.

The genes are TRBV7-6 and TRBJ1-5, with D hard to call. Deletions cut 1 base from V and 1 base from J, with 5 bases between. CDR1 SGHVS and CDR2 FNYEAQ come from the germline V gene. The CDR3 runs to 14 residues. The CDR3 here is CASSLGRSNQPQHF. The CDR3 DNA follows: TGTGCCAGCAGCTTAGGCAGGAGCAATCAGCCCCAGCATTTT.

V is TRBV18 and J is TRBJ2-3; D is perhaps TRBD1 or TRBD2 (5 bases each). The germline V gene encodes CDR1 KGHSH and CDR2 LQKENI. CDR3 size: 16 residues. The V and J ends lost 3 bases and 6 bases respectively, with 19 bases between them. DNA of the CDR3: TGTGCCAGCTCACCCTCGGGACCCGCCTTCCGGGATACGCAGTATTTT. This codes for CASSPSGPAFRDTQYF.

The V call is TRBV6-1, the J call TRBJ1-1, with 7 bases matching TRBD1. CDR1 is MNHNS, CDR2 SASEGT, per germline. This CDR3 is 13 amino acids long. Trimming cost V 6 bases and J 3 bases; bases outside gene matches: 4. The CDR3 spells CASSRRGDTEAFF. The CDR3, as DNA: TGTGCCAGCAGCCGCAGGGGGGACACTGAAGCTTTCTTT.